Below are 21 T cell receptor beta chains sequenced from a single sample in a study of early T cells in non-severe SARS-CoV-2 infection. Each CDR3 protein gets one entry after TCRdb re-called the 5' RACE reads with MiXCR. The table records 100,000 to 150,000 distinct CDR3 sequences, 15% of them present only once. The specimen was whole blood. These receptors originate from an adult who was a healthcare worker with PCR-confirmed SARS-CoV-2 infection or an uninfected control (not recorded which).

This clonotype was seen more than once but under ten times. The rearrangement links TRBV12-3 or TRBV12-4 to TRBJ2-7; 8 bases align to TRBD2. V shed 4 bases and J 5 bases; nucleotides not matched to a gene: 10. The CDR3 consists of 15 residues. Here the CDR3 reads CASSSPGGKIHEQYF. CDR3 DNA sequence: TGTGCCAGCAGTTCCCCGGGGGGGAAAATCCACGAGCAGTACTTC.

This clonotype was counted ten times or more. The V and J genes are TRBV20-1 and TRBJ2-7, with D possibly called TRBD1 or TRBD2 (5 bases each). V dropped 2 bases and J dropped 7 bases, with 15 bases sitting between them. Germline CDR1 is DFQATT and CDR2 is SNEGSKA (reference sequence). The CDR3 covers 13 residues. The CDR3 DNA is TGCAGTGCTAGATGGGGGTCGGGTGCGGAGCAGTACTTC. Protein: CSARWGSGAEQYF.

The rearrangement links TRBV29-1 to TRBJ2-7, with 7 bases lining up with TRBD1. Germline CDR1 SQVTM, CDR2 ANQGSEA. The J segment lost 6 bases and the V segment lost 6 bases, leaving 8 bases of the junction unmatched. This CDR3 is 12 amino acids long. The CDR3 spells CSVGTDGVEQYF. The DNA for the CDR3 is TGCAGCGTCGGGACAGACGGCGTCGAGCAGTACTTC.

The V call is TRBV12-3 or TRBV12-4, the J call TRBJ2-2; tentative D call: TRBD2 (5 bases). This CDR3 comprises 14 residues. The ends were cut back, 7 bases at V and 5 bases at J, with 14 bases in the middle. The CDR3 sequence is CASTAGLQTGELFF. The CDR3 DNA reads TGTGCCAGCACGGCCGGACTGCAAACCGGGGAGCTGTTTTTT.

This chain links TRBV19 with TRBJ1-2; D gene ambiguous. The CDR3 is 15 residues long. Germline lookup yields CDR1 LNHDA and CDR2 SQIVND (reference sequence). The V gene lost 5 bases and the J gene lost 4 bases, with 17 bases spanning the gap. As DNA, the CDR3 is TGTGCCAGTAGTTCCGGGAACGAGGGCGCCTATGGCTACACCTTC. Translating it yields CASSSGNEGAYGYTF.

In this sample, this clonotype turned up a few times. The rearrangement links TRBV6-6 to TRBJ1-1; TRBD1 might be the D (6 bases). This CDR3 is built from 15 residues. Trimming cost V 5 bases and J 6 bases, with 19 bases left between them. Germline-derived CDR1 and CDR2 are MNHNY and SVGAGI (reference sequence). CDR3 amino acids: CASSATGTKVSEAFF. CDR3 bases: TGTGCCAGCAGTGCCACAGGGACCAAGGTGTCTGAAGCTTTCTTT.

This chain links TRBV7-3 with TRBJ1-5; D not resolved. The ends were cut back, 2 bases at V and 7 bases at J, with 9 bases in the middle. This CDR3 is built from 13 residues. CDR1 is SGHTA and CDR2 is FQGTGA in the germline V gene. The CDR3 DNA is TGTGCCAGCAGCTTAGGGGAAGGGCAGCCCCAGCATTTT. Translated, it gives CASSLGEGQPQHF.

V gene TRBV19 combines with J gene TRBJ1-2; 8 nucleotides agree with TRBD1. V trimming: 9 bases; J trimming: 2 bases; junction bases outside the gene matches: 8. Germline V gives CDR1 LNHDA, CDR2 SQIVND (reference sequence). CDR3 length: 14 amino acids. CDR3 sequence reads: CASELGQGNYGYTF. CDR3 nucleotide sequence: TGTGCCAGCGAATTAGGACAGGGAAACTATGGCTACACCTTC.

As for this clonotype: Mismatch with germline at one junction end may stem from a read error. This chain joins TRBV10-3 and TRBJ1-2; D unresolved. The CDR3 covers 12 residues. The germline V gene encodes CDR1 ENHRY and CDR2 SYGVKD. The CDR3 coding sequence is TGTGCCATCAGTTCGGAGGGCTATCGCTACACCTTC. Its protein is CAISSEGYRYTF.

There are a few counts of this clonotype. CDR3 nucleotides: TGTGCCAGCCAGGGGGCTCGGGGCGAGCAGTACTTC. This translates into CASQGARGEQYF. The chain links TRBV6-5 to TRBJ2-7; TRBD1 aligns across 8 bases. This CDR3 is 12 amino acids long. Unmatched junction bases numbered 6, after V lost 8 bases and J lost 6 bases. Germline CDR1 MNHEY, CDR2 SVGAGI.

The CDR3 reads CASSWSLNTEAFF. CDR3 DNA sequence: TGTGCCAGCAGCTGGTCGTTGAACACTGAAGCTTTCTTT. The rearrangement links TRBV5-5 to TRBJ1-1; no firm D call. CDR3 length: 13 amino acids. Trimming took off 3 bases at V and 0 bases at J, with 6 bases between the two ends. The germline V gene has CDR1 SGHKS and CDR2 YYEKEE (reference sequence).

This clonotype was counted only a few times. The gene calls are TRBV20-1 and TRBJ1-1; TRBD1 matches at 7 bases. J was trimmed by 1 base and V by 0 bases; bases with no gene match: 2. The CDR3 runs 14 residues. Germline CDR1 DFQATT, CDR2 SNEGSKA (reference sequence). The CDR3 region has the DNA TGCAGTGCTAGAGAAGGGGGCTGGAACACTGAAGCTTTCTTT. It encodes CSAREGGWNTEAFF.

The table lists this clonotype with a count of one. V gene TRBV20-1 combines with J gene TRBJ2-1; D possibly matches TRBD1 or TRBD2 (6 bases each). Trimming cost V 8 bases and J 3 bases, with 17 bases left between them. The CDR3 extends over 14 amino acids. The germline gives CDR1 DFQATT, CDR2 SNEGSKA (reference sequence). As DNA, the CDR3 is TGCAGTCCTCGAAGAGGGGGGATCTACAATGAGCAGTTCTTC. It translates to CSPRRGGIYNEQFF.

This clonotype was seen a handful of times. The chain combines TRBV30 with TRBJ2-1, with a weak D call TRBD1 (6 bases). The CDR3 is 15 residues long. Trimming took 1 base from V and 5 from J, leaving 15 bases between them. CDR1 and CDR2 (germline): GTSNPN, SVGIG (reference sequence). CDR3 DNA: TGTGCCTGGAGTGCCGGGACAACCTCAAACAATGAGCAGTTCTTC. Residues: CAWSAGTTSNNEQFF. The full variable domain, with the rest looked up from reference TRBV30 and TRBJ2-1, is SQTIHQWPATLVQPVGSPLSLECTVEGTSNPNLYWYRQAAGRGLQLLFYSVGIGQISSEVPQNLSASRPQDRQFILSSKKLLLSDSGFYLCAWSAGTTSNNEQFFGPGTRLTVL.

The genes are TRBV4-1 and TRBJ1-1, with D unresolved. This CDR3 has 14 amino acids. Deletions cut 1 base from V and 4 bases from J, with 10 bases between. Germline V gene sequence: CDR1 MGHRA, CDR2 YSYEKL. In nucleotides, the CDR3 is TGCGCCAGCAGCCAAGTGGTCACCTTCACTGAAGCTTTCTTT. Residues: CASSQVVTFTEAFF.

The V gene is TRBV5-5, the J gene TRBJ2-7, with D possibly called TRBD1 or TRBD2 (6 bases each). This CDR3 spans 17 amino acids. The V gene's germline CDR1 is SGHKS and CDR2 YYEKEE (reference sequence). V shed 4 bases and J shed 2 bases, with 22 bases lying between them. CDR3 DNA sequence: TGTGCCAGCAGCCCCGATTGGGGGGCGGCATCTCCCTACGAGCAGTACTTC. This sequence encodes CASSPDWGAASPYEQYF.

The V and J genes are TRBV20-1 and TRBJ2-3; TRBD2 matches 7 bases. The germline CDR1 and CDR2 sequences are DFQATT and SNEGSKA (reference sequence). With V trimmed by 2 bases and J by 5 bases, 7 bases remained unmatched. The CDR3 has 14 residues. The chain's CDR3 is CSARPPGGEDTQYF. As DNA, the CDR3 is TGCAGTGCTAGACCTCCGGGGGGAGAAGATACGCAGTATTTT.

In its sample, this clonotype was seen a few times. V usage is TRBV5-1 and J usage is TRBJ2-1; D remains ambiguous. Germline V gene lookup returns CDR1 SGHRS and CDR2 YFSETQ. Trimming removed 4 bases from V and 0 bases from J, with 11 bases in between. The CDR3 length is 15 residues. CDR3: CASSPYLSSYNEQFF. CDR3 sequence (DNA): TGCGCCAGCAGCCCTTACTTGAGCTCCTACAATGAGCAGTTCTTC.

A few counts support this clonotype. This chain links TRBV5-5 with TRBJ1-2; D call uncertain. The CDR3 consists of 13 residues. Trimming stripped 0 bases from V and 8 bases from J, with 11 bases between. Per the germline V gene, CDR1 is SGHKS and CDR2 is YYEKEE (reference sequence). The CDR3 DNA reads as TGTGCCAGCAGCTTGGCCACGTCGGGCGGCTACACCTTC. Its translation is CASSLATSGGYTF.

This clonotype was counted a few times. The chain joins TRBV4-1 to TRBJ2-3; D gene ambiguous. Germline assignment: CDR1 MGHRA and CDR2 YSYEKL. The CDR3 totals 15 residues. V was shortened by 4 bases and J by 2 bases, with 13 bases between the two germline ends. The CDR3 protein is CASSLRVSDTDTQYF. The CDR3 nucleotides are TGCGCCAGCAGCCTAAGGGTATCAGACACAGATACGCAGTATTTT.

This clonotype was detected only a few times. The CDR3 here is CSATDTDTQYF. CDR3 DNA: TGCAGTGCTACTGACACAGATACGCAGTATTTT. V and J are TRBV20-1 and TRBJ2-3, with no clear D. V lost 4 bases and J 2 bases, leaving 4 bases between the germline ends. CDR3 length equals 11 residues. The V gene's germline CDR1 is DFQATT and CDR2 SNEGSKA (reference sequence).